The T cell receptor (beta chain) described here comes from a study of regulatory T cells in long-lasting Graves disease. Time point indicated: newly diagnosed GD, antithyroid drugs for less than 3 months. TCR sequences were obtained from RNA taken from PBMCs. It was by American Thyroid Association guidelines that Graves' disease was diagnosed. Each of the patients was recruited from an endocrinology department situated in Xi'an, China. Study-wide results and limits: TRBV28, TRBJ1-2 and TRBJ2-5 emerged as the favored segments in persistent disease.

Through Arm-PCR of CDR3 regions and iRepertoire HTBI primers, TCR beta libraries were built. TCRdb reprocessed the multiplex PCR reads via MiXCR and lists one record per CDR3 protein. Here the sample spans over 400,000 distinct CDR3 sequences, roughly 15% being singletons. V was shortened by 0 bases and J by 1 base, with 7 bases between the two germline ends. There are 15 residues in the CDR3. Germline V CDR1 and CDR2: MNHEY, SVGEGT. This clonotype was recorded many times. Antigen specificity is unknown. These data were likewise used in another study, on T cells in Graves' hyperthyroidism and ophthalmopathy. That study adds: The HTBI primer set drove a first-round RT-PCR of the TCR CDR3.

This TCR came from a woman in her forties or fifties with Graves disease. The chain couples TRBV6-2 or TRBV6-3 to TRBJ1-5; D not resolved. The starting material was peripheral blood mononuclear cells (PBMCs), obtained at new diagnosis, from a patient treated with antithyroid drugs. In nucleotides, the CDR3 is TGTGCCAGCAGTTACTCGGTCAGAAGCAATCAGCCCCAGCATTTT. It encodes CASSYSVRSNQPQHF.